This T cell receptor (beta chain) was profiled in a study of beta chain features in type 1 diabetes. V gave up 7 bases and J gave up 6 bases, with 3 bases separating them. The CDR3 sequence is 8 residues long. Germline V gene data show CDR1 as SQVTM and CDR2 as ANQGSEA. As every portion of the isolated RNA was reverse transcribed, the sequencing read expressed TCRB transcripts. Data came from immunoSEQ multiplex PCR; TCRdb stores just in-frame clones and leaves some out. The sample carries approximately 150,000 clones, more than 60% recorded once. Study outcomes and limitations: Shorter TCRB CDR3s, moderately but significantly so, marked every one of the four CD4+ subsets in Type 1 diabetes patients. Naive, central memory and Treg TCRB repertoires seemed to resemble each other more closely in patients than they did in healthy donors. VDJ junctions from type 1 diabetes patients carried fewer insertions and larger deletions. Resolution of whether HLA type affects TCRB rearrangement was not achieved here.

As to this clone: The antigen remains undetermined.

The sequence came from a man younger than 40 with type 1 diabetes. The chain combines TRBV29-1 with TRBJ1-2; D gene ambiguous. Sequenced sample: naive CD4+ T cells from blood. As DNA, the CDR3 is TGCAGCGCCGATGGCTACACCTTC. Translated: CSADGYTF.